Following are 23 T cell receptor beta chains from one sample sequenced in a study of control samples from healthy donors and cancer patients. Profiling relied on immunoSEQ multiplex PCR, and the TCRdb table lists in-frame clones only, not all of them. Found here are about 130,000 clones, 90% of them singletons; the top ten hold around 2.3%. Source material: blood. These TCRs come from a middle-aged man in good health.

This clone was recorded only once. V usage is TRBV21-1 and J usage is TRBJ1-4. TRBV21-1 is recorded as a pseudogene. The CDR3 spans 12 residues. CDR3 bases: TGTGCCAGCAGCAAAGTGAGTGAAAAACTGTTTTTT. This sequence encodes CASSKVSEKLFF.

CDR3: CASSEVVWGTDTQYF. The CDR3 nucleotides are TGTGCCAGCAGTGAAGTGGTATGGGGCACAGATACGCAGTATTTT. This sequence joins TRBV6-1 and TRBJ2-3; D is undetermined. The CDR3 sequence is 15 residues long. The germline V gene encodes CDR1 MNHNS and CDR2 SASEGT. V lost 1 base, J lost 1 base, and 9 bases lay in between.

The chain is built from TRBV11-2 and TRBJ2-7, with 9 bases aligning to TRBD1. The V and J ends lost 5 bases and 3 bases, in that order; junction bases with no gene match: 14. There are 17 residues in the CDR3. Germline CDR1 and CDR2: SGHAT and FQNNGV. CDR3 nucleotide sequence: TGTGCCAGCAGCCCAACCTCCATCCGGGACAGGGACTACGAGCAGTACTTC. It is translated as CASSPTSIRDRDYEQYF.

DNA for the CDR3: TGCGCCAGCAGCTGGGACACAGGCAATGAAAAACTGTTTTTT. Protein: CASSWDTGNEKLFF. This sequence joins TRBV5-1 and TRBJ1-4; D may be TRBD1 (6 bases). The CDR3 sequence is 14 residues long. The germline V gene has CDR1 SGHRS and CDR2 YFSETQ. The V end lost 3 bases, the J end lost 5 bases, and 11 bases lay between the germline ends.

The chain employs TRBV9 and TRBJ1-2, with a weak D call TRBD1 (5 bases). The CDR3 contains 17 residues. Germline V gives CDR1 SGDLS, CDR2 YYNGEE. The V end was cut by 3 bases, the J end by 2 bases, with 20 bases between. CDR3 in DNA: TGTGCCAGCAGCGCGACCAGAACCGGGACTCTGAACTATGGCTACACCTTC. Amino acids: CASSATRTGTLNYGYTF.

The chain combines TRBV28 with TRBJ2-7; no firm D call. CDR1 and CDR2 from the germline V gene are MDHEN and SYDVKM. The CDR3 is made up of 13 amino acids. Trimming took off 6 bases at V and 3 bases at J, with 12 bases between the two ends. CDR3 region: CASRGQGDYEQYF. DNA for the CDR3: TGTGCCAGCAGAGGGCAAGGAGACTACGAGCAGTACTTC. The whole variable domain, remainder taken from reference TRBV28 and TRBJ2-7, is DVKVTQSSRYLVKRTGEKVFLECVQDMDHENMFWYRQDPGLGLRLIYFSYDVKMKEKGDIPEGYSVSREKKERFSLILESASTNQTSMYLCASRGQGDYEQYFGPGTRLTVT.

The chain links TRBV5-1 to TRBJ1-3; no definite D call. V lost 5 bases, J lost 2 bases, and 8 bases lay in between. Germline assignment: CDR1 SGHRS and CDR2 YFSETQ. The CDR3 has 13 residues. CDR3 sequence: CASRPPAGNTIYF. The CDR3 DNA reads TGCGCCAGCAGACCCCCAGCTGGAAACACCATATATTTT.

The rearrangement joins TRBV5-1 to TRBJ2-3; D is possibly TRBD2 (5 bases). Germline V gives CDR1 SGHRS, CDR2 YFSETQ. The CDR3 loop spans 18 amino acids. Trimming removed 3 bases at V and 2 bases at J, with 22 bases between. CDR3 residues: CASSSGLRAQSYTDTQYF. As DNA, the CDR3 is TGCGCCAGCAGCTCCGGGTTGAGGGCCCAATCCTACACAGATACGCAGTATTTT.

CDR3 amino acids: CASSPSGSLHFQNTDTQYF. As DNA, the CDR3 is TGTGCCAGCAGCCCTAGTGGGTCCTTACACTTCCAAAACACAGATACGCAGTATTTT. The chain joins TRBV9 to TRBJ2-3; D not certain. The CDR3 runs 19 residues. Germline CDR1 reads SGDLS; CDR2 reads YYNGEE. V was cut by 4 bases and J by 2 bases, with 26 bases left in between.

The chain has TRBV19 and TRBJ2-2; 9 positions agree with TRBD1. V shed 6 bases and J 11 bases; nucleotides not matched to a gene: 10. The CDR3 totals 14 residues. The germline gives CDR1 LNHDA, CDR2 SQIVND (reference sequence). This CDR3 reads CASRAGTGRPELFF. As DNA, the CDR3 is TGTGCCAGTAGAGCCGGGACAGGGAGGCCCGAGCTGTTTTTT.

This clone was seen just once. The chain links TRBV28 to TRBJ2-3; no clear D gene. The germline gives CDR1 MDHEN, CDR2 SYDVKM. V lost 6 bases, J lost 4 bases, and 5 bases lay in between. The CDR3 totals 11 residues. The CDR3 nucleotides read TGTGCCAGCAGGACTTCAGATACGCAGTATTTT. Amino acids: CASRTSDTQYF.

Here the CDR3 reads CASSTRAGELFF. CDR3 in DNA: TGTGCCAGCAGCACGAGGGCCGGGGAGCTGTTTTTT. The chain links TRBV5-4 to TRBJ2-2, with D tentatively TRBD2 (5 bases). This CDR3 is 12 amino acids long. The V end was cut by 4 bases, the J end by 6 bases, with 7 bases between. Per germline, CDR1 SGHNT and CDR2 YYREEE (reference sequence).

The chain employs TRBV5-4 and TRBJ2-3; the match to TRBD2 covers 11 bases. Germline CDR1 SGHNT, CDR2 YYREEE (reference sequence). The CDR3 totals 18 residues. V lost 0 bases to trimming and J lost 3 bases; unmatched junction nucleotides: 9. This CDR3 is CASSLGPPTSGGTDTQYF. The CDR3 DNA reads TGTGCCAGCAGCTTGGGCCCCCCAACTAGCGGGGGAACAGATACGCAGTATTTT.

The rearrangement joins TRBV5-1 to TRBJ2-3; D may be TRBD1 (5 bases). Germline V gene lookup returns CDR1 SGHRS and CDR2 YFSETQ. Deletions cut 4 bases from V and 4 bases from J, with 10 bases between. The CDR3 runs 13 residues. The CDR3 protein is CASSLKGSDTQYF. For the CDR3, the DNA is TGCGCCAGCAGCCTAAAGGGGTCAGATACGCAGTATTTT.

For this clone: Its ends do not fully match the called genes, so a read error is possible. This chain uses TRBV6-5 with TRBJ2-4, with D tentatively TRBD1 or TRBD2 (5 bases each). CDR1 is MNHEY and CDR2 is SVGAGI in the germline V gene. This CDR3 has 13 amino acids. DNA for the CDR3: TGTGCCAGCACCCACAATAGGGACCCCAGAGTGAGTTTC. Its translation: CASTHNRDPRVSF.

This clone was found a few times. The chain uses TRBV5-4 and TRBJ2-4; 10 nucleotides match TRBD2. Germline V gene data show CDR1 as SGHNT and CDR2 as YYREEE (reference sequence). The trim removed 0 bases at V and 0 bases at J, leaving 6 bases unmatched. The CDR3 is made up of 18 amino acids. CDR3 nucleotide sequence: TGTGCCAGCAGCTTGGCCTCAGCGGGGGGGCTAGCCAAAAACATTCAGTACTTC. This encodes CASSLASAGGLAKNIQYF.

The rearrangement joins TRBV14 to TRBJ2-2; maybe TRBD1 (6 bases). V lost 1 base and J 3 bases, leaving 9 bases between the germline ends. Germline CDR1 and CDR2: SGHDN and FVKESK. CDR3 size: 15 residues. CDR3 protein: CASSQGGHHTGELFF. CDR3 nucleotides: TGTGCCAGCAGCCAAGGGGGACACCACACCGGGGAGCTGTTTTTT.

The CDR3 bases are TGTGCCAGCAGCCCCGAACGGGGACTAGCAGCAGATACGCAGTATTTT. Its protein is CASSPERGLAADTQYF. This chain joins TRBV3-1 (or the pseudogene TRBV3-2) and TRBJ2-3; TRBD2 matches 9 bases. This CDR3 spans 16 amino acids. Germline V gene data show CDR1 as LGHDT and CDR2 as YNNKEL (reference sequence). V lost 4 bases and J lost 4; bases outside the gene matches: 9.

J is TRBJ1-1 and V is TRBV18, with D maybe TRBD1 (6 bases). CDR1 is KGHSH and CDR2 is LQKENI in the germline V gene. The CDR3 totals 14 residues. V shed 3 bases and J shed 0 bases, with 8 bases lying between them. Here the CDR3 DNA reads TGTGCCAGCTCACCGGACAGCATGAACACTGAAGCTTTCTTT. This encodes CASSPDSMNTEAFF.

V usage is TRBV11-3 and J usage is TRBJ1-1; TRBD1 might be the D (6 bases). The CDR3 has 13 amino acids. Germline CDR1 reads SGHNT; CDR2 reads YENEEA. The germline V and J ends were trimmed by 5 bases and 5 bases, with 12 bases remaining between them. CDR3 nucleotide sequence: TGTGCCAGCAGCCTCACAGGGACTACTGAAGCTTTCTTT. Translated: CASSLTGTTEAFF.

J is TRBJ1-2 and V is TRBV9, with D possibly matching TRBD1 (5 bases). V lost 4 bases to trimming and J lost 2 bases, with 15 bases between them. Looked up from germline, CDR1 is SGDLS and CDR2 is YYNGEE. The CDR3 loop spans 15 amino acids. The CDR3 DNA follows: TGTGCCAGCAGCACGCAAAGGGGACTAAACTATGGCTACACCTTC. This codes for CASSTQRGLNYGYTF. Full variable domain (rest looked up from reference TRBV9 and TRBJ1-2): DSGVTQTPKHLITATGQRVTLRCSPRSGDLSVYWYQQSLDQGLQFLIQYYNGEERAKGNILERFSAQQFPDLHSELNLSSLELGDSALYFCASSTQRGLNYGYTFGSGTRLTVV.

This clone has only a few counts. The rearrangement uses TRBV5-6 and TRBJ1-1; 10 bases agree with TRBD1. The CDR3 has 15 residues. J was trimmed by 4 bases and V by 2 bases; bases with no gene match: 5. Germline V gene sequence: CDR1 SGHDT, CDR2 YYEEEE. CDR3 protein: CASSFAWTGGTEAFF. Written as DNA, the CDR3 is TGTGCCAGCAGCTTCGCATGGACAGGGGGCACTGAAGCTTTCTTT.

The chain recombines TRBV3-1 (or the pseudogene TRBV3-2) with TRBJ1-2, with 7 nucleotides matching TRBD1. Germline CDR1 reads LGHDT; CDR2 reads YNNKEL (reference sequence). The CDR3 is 13 amino acids. After removal of 4 bases from V and 7 bases from J, the junction contained 6 bases not matched to a gene. The CDR3: CASSRIGTAGYTF. CDR3 sequence (DNA): TGTGCCAGCAGCCGAATAGGGACAGCTGGCTACACCTTC.